This T cell receptor beta chain was captured in a study of blood T cell repertoires in COVID-19. Study overall: Donors in the United States, Italy and Spain gave samples during acute or convalescent COVID-19.

Generated by immunoSEQ multiplex PCR, the TCRdb table keeps only in-frame clones and is missing some. Of hundreds of thousands of clones in the sample, approximately 89% are singletons; the top ten hold more than 9.5%. One Seattle source followed patients from active infection through their disease course. From germline, CDR1 is MNHEY and CDR2 SMNVEV (reference sequence). The V gene lost 6 bases and the J gene lost 4 bases, with 15 bases spanning the gap. The CDR3 length is 14 residues. V is TRBV27 and J is TRBJ2-5, with D maybe TRBD1 (6 bases). The specimen sequenced was peripheral blood. The TCR sequence derives from a woman in her twenties or thirties with COVID-19, enrolled during active disease. This chain's CDR3 is CASSPVGAGETQYF. Here the CDR3 DNA reads TGTGCCAGCAGCCCTGTGGGGGCAGGAGAGACCCAGTACTTC.